Following are 24 T cell receptor beta chains from one sample sequenced in a study of CD8 T cells in ankylosing spondylitis. TCRdb reprocessed the 5' RACE reads with MiXCR, giving one entry per CDR3 protein. In the table there are approximately 140,000 distinct CDR3 sequences, approximately 44% of which are singletons. Sequenced: synovial fluid, either unsorted or a sorted T cell fraction (not recorded which). The receptors were sampled from a male donor with ankylosing spondylitis.

The chain employs TRBV10-3 and TRBJ2-3; D gene ambiguous. The CDR3 is 12 residues long. V dropped 8 bases and J dropped 3 bases, with 9 bases sitting between them. CDR1 is ENHRY, CDR2 SYGVKD, per germline. CDR3 sequence: CAIGRLTDTQYF. CDR3 in DNA: TGTGCCATCGGCCGACTGACAGATACGCAGTATTTT.

This chain links TRBV11-1 with TRBJ2-7, with TRBD2 identical over 13 bases. Germline V gives CDR1 SGHAT, CDR2 FQDESV (reference sequence). The junction had 12 bases not matched to a gene; V was cut back by 5 bases and J by 2 bases. This CDR3 is built from 18 residues. The CDR3 spells CASSRGLAGSLNPYEQYF. The CDR3, as DNA: TGTGCCAGCAGCCGGGGACTAGCGGGGTCCTTGAATCCCTACGAGCAGTACTTC.

This clonotype was recorded only once. The chain is built from TRBV5-1 and TRBJ2-1, with 7 bases identical to TRBD1. With V trimmed by 5 bases and J by 5 bases, 7 bases remained unmatched. The CDR3 contains 14 residues. Germline lookup yields CDR1 SGHRS and CDR2 YFSETQ. CDR3 in DNA: TGCGCCAGCAGGAAAGGGACAGCCAACAATGAGCAGTTCTTC. This gives the protein CASRKGTANNEQFF.

V is TRBV7-9 and J is TRBJ2-7; TRBD2 matches at 8 bases. This CDR3 comprises 14 residues. The V gene end was trimmed by 6 bases and the J gene end by 2 bases; junction bases not matched to a gene: 6. Germline loops: CDR1 SEHNR, CDR2 FQNEAQ (reference sequence). Here the CDR3 reads CASSNGGGPYEQYF. In DNA, the CDR3 is TGTGCCAGCAGTAACGGGGGGGGACCCTACGAGCAGTACTTC.

This clonotype has just a few counts. The chain carries TRBV28 and TRBJ2-1, with 8 nucleotides matching TRBD2. This CDR3 is 19 amino acids long. Germline V CDR1 and CDR2: MDHEN, SYDVKM. The junction had 15 bases not matched to a gene; V was cut back by 5 bases and J by 0 bases. The CDR3 DNA follows: TGTGCCAGCAGTGATCCAGGACAGACCGGGACTAGCTCCTACAATGAGCAGTTCTTC. Translated: CASSDPGQTGTSSYNEQFF. The variable domain in full, completed from reference TRBV28 and TRBJ2-1, reads DVKVTQSSRYLVKRTGEKVFLECVQDMDHENMFWYRQDPGLGLRLIYFSYDVKMKEKGDIPEGYSVSREKKERFSLILESASTNQTSMYLCASSDPGQTGTSSYNEQFFGPGTRLTVL.

This clonotype was detected ten times or more. The chain joins TRBV6-5 to TRBJ1-6; 8 nucleotides agree with TRBD1. Germline lookup yields CDR1 MNHEY and CDR2 SVGAGI. J gave up 7 bases and V 0 bases, and 2 bases lay outside the gene matches. CDR3 length: 15 residues. CDR3 in DNA: TGTGCCAGCAGTTACTCGGGGGACAGGAATTCACCCCTCCACTTT. This sequence encodes CASSYSGDRNSPLHF.

The chain recombines TRBV4-1 with TRBJ2-3, with 13 bases matching TRBD2. Germline V CDR1 and CDR2: MGHRA, YSYEKL. J lost 6 bases, V lost 4 bases, and 7 bases had no gene match. The CDR3 contains 16 residues. CDR3 nucleotide sequence: TGCGCCAGCAGCCTAGGGACTAGCGGGGCACCGGATACGCAGTATTTT. Amino acid sequence: CASSLGTSGAPDTQYF.

The CDR3 DNA is TGCGCCAGCAGCTTCCACAGGAGTCCAATCTCCTACGAGCAGTACTTC. Amino acids: CASSFHRSPISYEQYF. The chain links TRBV5-1 to TRBJ2-7; weak D call: TRBD1 (5 bases). The CDR3 runs 16 residues. V lost 2 bases, J lost 0 bases, and 15 bases lay in between. Looked up from germline, CDR1 is SGHRS and CDR2 is YFSETQ.

The genes are TRBV7-9 and TRBJ2-7; D possibly corresponds to TRBD1 (6 bases). Germline V gene sequence: CDR1 SEHNR, CDR2 FQNEAQ (reference sequence). V lost 4 bases and J 4 bases, leaving 20 bases between the germline ends. The CDR3 has 16 amino acids. CDR3 in amino acids: CASSSRRDNLPYEQYF. The DNA of the CDR3 is TGTGCCAGCAGCTCACGCCGGGACAATCTACCTTACGAGCAGTACTTC. Supplemented by reference TRBV7-9 and TRBJ2-7, the full variable domain reads DTGVSQNPRHKITKRGQNVTFRCDPISEHNRLYWYRQTLGQGPEFLTYFQNEAQLEKSRLLSDRFSAERPKGSFSTLEIQRTEQGDSAMYLCASSSRRDNLPYEQYFGPGTRLTVT.

The sample holds a few counts of this clonotype. The V call is TRBV12-3 or TRBV12-4, the J call TRBJ2-1; 16 bases match TRBD2. The ends lost 1 base at V and 15 bases at J; junction bases unmatched: 12. The CDR3 runs 17 residues. Here the CDR3 DNA reads TGTGCCAGCAGTTTAGACGGGACTAGCGGGAGGGACGTGGGGCGGTTCTTC. It yields the protein CASSLDGTSGRDVGRFF.

The chain carries TRBV5-1 and TRBJ2-1; D is possibly TRBD1 (7 bases). The V gene's germline CDR1 is SGHRS and CDR2 YFSETQ. The V end was cut by 0 bases, the J end by 3 bases, with 13 bases between. This CDR3 is built from 16 residues. The CDR3 DNA reads as TGCGCCAGCAGCTTGGTAGGCAGGGGGGACTACAATGAGCAGTTCTTC. Translated: CASSLVGRGDYNEQFF.

There are a few counts of this clonotype. The rearrangement links TRBV4-1 to TRBJ2-2, with 12 bases that match TRBD1. Trimming removed 4 bases from V and 4 bases from J; junction bases left unmatched: 7. The germline CDR1 and CDR2 sequences are MGHRA and YSYEKL. The CDR3 consists of 17 residues. The CDR3 loop reads CASSLGPGQGATGELFF. As DNA, the CDR3 is TGCGCCAGCAGCCTCGGACCGGGACAGGGGGCCACCGGGGAGCTGTTTTTT.

This clonotype was seen ten or more times. This chain links TRBV12-3 or TRBV12-4 with TRBJ2-7, with D tentatively TRBD1 (6 bases). The CDR3 length is 12 residues. V lost 5 bases to trimming and J lost 3 bases, with 8 bases between them. The CDR3 nucleotides read TGTGCCAGCAGTATACAGGGCTACGAGCAGTACTTC. Protein sequence: CASSIQGYEQYF.

The V and J genes are TRBV27 and TRBJ1-5; D gene ambiguous. CDR1 MNHEY and CDR2 SMNVEV come from the germline V gene (reference sequence). V lost 3 bases and J 5 bases, leaving 20 bases between the germline ends. CDR3 length: 17 amino acids. CDR3 DNA sequence: TGTGCCAGCAGTTTTGTCAGACTAAGGTCGTGGGATCAGCCCCAGCATTTT. Its translation is CASSFVRLRSWDQPQHF.

This clonotype came up a few times. The chain joins TRBV4-1 to TRBJ2-3; a weak D match, TRBD2 (5 bases). The CDR3 spans 15 residues. V was pared by 0 bases and J by 0 bases, with 7 bases between. Germline loops: CDR1 MGHRA, CDR2 YSYEKL. This CDR3 reads CASSQDRRSTDTQYF. CDR3 nucleotide sequence: TGCGCCAGCAGCCAAGATCGGAGGAGCACAGATACGCAGTATTTT.

The chain recombines TRBV4-1 with TRBJ2-7; 7 nucleotides match TRBD2. Unmatched junction bases numbered 11, after V lost 0 bases and J lost 6 bases. There are 16 residues in the CDR3. Germline CDR1 reads MGHRA; CDR2 reads YSYEKL. The CDR3 DNA reads TGCGCCAGCAGCCAAGATATGGGAGGGTTTTACGCCGAGCAGTACTTC. This encodes CASSQDMGGFYAEQYF.

This clonotype has more than one count but fewer than ten. The chain joins TRBV6-2 or TRBV6-3 to TRBJ1-1; D unresolved. Looked up from germline, CDR1 is MNHEY and CDR2 is SVGEGT. V was trimmed by 3 bases and J by 1 base, leaving 12 bases between them. This CDR3 has 15 residues. The CDR3 nucleotides read TGTGCCAGCAGTTATATGGGATACGGGAACACTGAAGCTTTCTTT. It encodes CASSYMGYGNTEAFF.

This clonotype was recorded at least ten times. DNA for the CDR3: TGTGCCAGCAGCCAAGACCTGAGTTCGGTTTTTGATGGCTACACCTTC. This codes for CASSQDLSSVFDGYTF. The V call is TRBV3-1, the J call TRBJ1-2; the D is unclear. This CDR3 region has 16 residues. The V and J ends lost 0 bases and 6 bases respectively, with 17 bases between them. Germline lookup yields CDR1 LGHDT and CDR2 YNNKEL (reference sequence).

This clonotype was detected ten times or more. This chain connects TRBV12-3 or TRBV12-4 to TRBJ2-2; D might be TRBD1 (5 bases). The CDR3 totals 15 residues. The V gene lost 7 bases and the J gene lost 4 bases, with 16 bases spanning the gap. CDR3: CASKNSSRGTGELFF. Written as DNA, the CDR3 is TGTGCCAGCAAGAATTCGTCAAGGGGCACCGGGGAGCTGTTTTTT.

J is TRBJ1-2 and V is TRBV29-1; unclear D gene. Germline values: CDR1 SQVTM, CDR2 ANQGSEA. This CDR3 region has 12 residues. V shed 4 bases and J shed 3 bases, with 9 bases lying between them. The CDR3 reads CSVVIGHYGYTF. The DNA for the CDR3 is TGCAGCGTTGTAATCGGGCACTATGGCTACACCTTC.

This clonotype turned up a few times. The rearrangement links TRBV12-3 or TRBV12-4 to TRBJ2-2; D might be TRBD1 (5 bases). Trimming removed 5 bases from V and 5 bases from J, with 15 bases in between. The CDR3 has 15 amino acids. CDR3 in amino acids: CASSPTRTNTGELFF. CDR3 bases: TGTGCCAGCAGTCCCACGAGGACAAATACCGGGGAGCTGTTTTTT.

This clonotype was counted many times. The chain employs TRBV4-1 and TRBJ2-3, with 11 bases matching TRBD2. V was pared by 0 bases and J by 9 bases, with 14 bases of the junction left unmatched. The length of the CDR3 is 18 residues. Germline CDR1 reads MGHRA; CDR2 reads YSYEKL. The DNA of the CDR3 is TGCGCCAGCAGCCAAGAGGGGTCGTCTAGCGGGGGGTTCGGGACGCAGTATTTT. Protein: CASSQEGSSSGGFGTQYF.

This chain links TRBV2 with TRBJ2-2; TRBD2 matches at 10 bases. Germline assignment: CDR1 SNHLY and CDR2 FYNNEI. The CDR3 sequence is 18 residues long. V shed 8 bases and J 0 bases; nucleotides not matched to a gene: 12. CDR3 in DNA: TGTGCCAGCTCTGGACTAGCGGCTGTTAATACGAACACCGGGGAGCTGTTTTTT. It yields the protein CASSGLAAVNTNTGELFF.

The chain recombines TRBV20-1 with TRBJ2-1; TRBD1 matches 8 bases. Germline loops: CDR1 DFQATT, CDR2 SNEGSKA (reference sequence). V was clipped by 3 bases and J by 7 bases; unmatched bases: 8. The CDR3 has 14 residues. CDR3 amino acids: CSASARDRLNEQFF. For the CDR3, the DNA is TGCAGTGCTAGTGCTCGGGACAGGCTGAATGAGCAGTTCTTC.